This is a list of T cell receptor beta chains from one sample in a study of identical twins. TCRdb passed the 5' RACE reads through MiXCR, listing each CDR3 protein once. The sample has about 260,000 distinct CDR3 sequences; about 7% are singletons. The same sample was also studied in work on yellow fever vaccine responses in identical twins.

The specimen sequenced was memory (CD45RO+) T cells sorted from blood. The receptors shown here come from a woman under 30 in good health. Both conserved end residues are part of each CDR3. A D gene is named only where the DNA matches it firmly. Size is stated for part of the rows, as once, few or many counts, or as a class when the clone is expanded.

V: TRBV25-1
J: TRBJ2-3
D: TRBD1
size: few
CDR3: CASSDSGQGASDTQYF
DNA: TGTGCCAGCAGTGACTCGGGACAGGGTGCATCAGATACGCAGTATTTT

V: TRBV15
J: TRBJ1-5
D: NA
size: NA
CDR3: CATSRDQGKPNQPQHF
DNA: TGTGCCACCAGCAGGGATCAGGGGAAACCTAATCAGCCCCAGCATTTT

V: TRBV2
J: TRBJ2-2
D: NA
size: few
CDR3: CASSDGEIGTGELFF
DNA: TGTGCCAGCAGTGATGGGGAGATAGGAACCGGGGAGCTGTTTTTT

V: TRBV6-1
J: TRBJ2-3
D: TRBD1
size: many
CDR3: CASKPGTGDTDTQYF
DNA: TGTGCCAGCAAACCGGGGACAGGGGATACAGATACGCAGTATTTT

V: TRBV3-1
J: TRBJ1-5
D: TRBD1
size: many
CDR3: CASSQGTGNQPQHF
DNA: TGTGCCAGCAGCCAGGGGACAGGCAATCAGCCCCAGCATTTT

V: TRBV3-1
J: TRBJ2-1
D: TRBD1
size: few
CDR3: CASSRTGAGQFF
DNA: TGTGCCAGCAGCCGTACAGGGGCGGGGCAGTTCTTC

V: TRBV10-3
J: TRBJ2-5
D: NA
size: many
CDR3: CAISESVGTQYF
DNA: TGTGCCATCAGTGAGTCGGTTGGGACCCAGTACTTC

V: TRBV5-1
J: TRBJ2-7
D: TRBD1
size: many
CDR3: CASSLLTGPYEQYF
DNA: TGCGCCAGCAGCTTGTTGACAGGGCCCTACGAGCAGTACTTC

V: TRBV12-3/TRBV12-4
J: TRBJ2-1
D: NA
size: many
CDR3: CASSGLRGNEQFF
DNA: TGTGCCAGCAGTGGTTTACGGGGAAATGAGCAGTTCTTC

V: TRBV12-3/TRBV12-4
J: TRBJ2-7
D: TRBD1
size: many
CDR3: CASSLARDRVYEQYF
DNA: TGTGCCAGCAGTTTAGCCCGAGACAGGGTGTACGAGCAGTACTTC

V: TRBV7-8
J: TRBJ2-5
D: TRBD2
size: NA
CDR3: CASSLGSTSLETQYF
DNA: TGTGCCAGCAGCTTAGGGTCGACTAGCTTGGAGACCCAGTACTTC

V: TRBV5-1
J: TRBJ2-7
D: NA
size: few
CDR3: CASSLSGTGSYEQYF
DNA: TGCGCCAGCAGCTTGTCCGGGACGGGCTCCTACGAGCAGTACTTC

V: TRBV7-2
J: TRBJ1-2
D: NA
size: many
CDR3: CASSLALVSRADGYTF
DNA: TGTGCCAGCAGCTTAGCGCTAGTTTCGAGGGCGGATGGCTACACCTTC

V: TRBV6-1
J: TRBJ1-5
D: NA
size: NA
CDR3: CASRGNSNQPQHF
DNA: TGTGCCAGCAGAGGGAATAGCAATCAGCCCCAGCATTTT

V: TRBV6-7
J: TRBJ2-1
D: NA
size: NA
CDR3: CASSYPPGRSSYNEQFF
DNA: TGTGCCAGCAGTTACCCGCCGGGGCGGAGCTCCTACAATGAGCAGTTCTTC

V: TRBV20-1
J: TRBJ2-2
D: TRBD2
size: NA
CDR3: CSARPGLAGGTNRNTGELFF
DNA: TGCAGTGCTAGACCTGGACTAGCGGGAGGGACGAACCGGAACACCGGGGAGCTGTTTTTT

V: TRBV10-2
J: TRBJ2-1
D: NA
size: many
CDR3: CASSEIGASRSYNEQFF
DNA: TGCGCCAGCAGTGAAATTGGGGCGTCTCGCTCCTACAATGAGCAGTTCTTC

V: TRBV12-3/TRBV12-4
J: TRBJ1-6
D: TRBD1
size: many
CDR3: CASSTTSGTGTSPLHF
DNA: TGTGCCAGCAGTACAACCTCCGGGACAGGGACTTCACCCCTCCACTTT

V: TRBV5-1
J: TRBJ1-4
D: NA
size: NA
CDR3: CASSPRGTPNEKLFF
DNA: TGCGCCAGCAGTCCGCGCGGGACGCCTAATGAAAAACTGTTTTTT

V: TRBV5-1
J: TRBJ2-2
D: NA
size: few
CDR3: CASSLEVLAGQTGELFF
DNA: TGCGCCAGCAGCTTGGAGGTATTGGCAGGCCAAACCGGGGAGCTGTTTTTT

V: TRBV13
J: TRBJ2-7
D: TRBD2
size: few
CDR3: CVSSSSGRYTQRTYEQYF
DNA: TGTGTCAGCAGCTCGTCCGGGAGGTACACACAAAGAACCTACGAGCAGTACTTC

V: TRBV10-2
J: TRBJ1-3
D: TRBD1
size: many
CDR3: CASSDSDRISGNTIYF
DNA: TGCGCCAGCAGTGACTCGGACAGGATCTCTGGAAACACCATATATTTT

V: TRBV7-9
J: TRBJ2-7
D: NA
size: few
CDR3: CASSPTAFSYEQYF
DNA: TGTGCCAGCAGTCCGACAGCATTCTCCTACGAGCAGTACTTC

V: TRBV7-2
J: TRBJ1-1
D: NA
size: few
CDR3: CASKLALVMNTEAFF
DNA: TGTGCCAGCAAGTTGGCCCTTGTTATGAACACTGAAGCTTTCTTT

V: TRBV20-1
J: TRBJ2-3
D: NA
size: NA
CDR3: CSANPFDTQYF
DNA: TGCAGTGCTAACCCTTTTGATACGCAGTATTTT

V: TRBV20-1
J: TRBJ1-5
D: NA
size: many
CDR3: CSARLTGEQPQHF
DNA: TGCAGTGCTAGACTTACGGGTGAACAGCCCCAGCATTTT

V: TRBV1
J: TRBJ2-2
D: NA
size: many
CDR3: CTSSLLPGQGYTGELFF
DNA: TGCACCAGCAGCCTACTACCGGGACAGGGTTACACCGGGGAGCTGTTTTTT

V: TRBV6-1
J: TRBJ1-1
D: NA
size: few
CDR3: CASSESRRRTTEAFF
DNA: TGTGCCAGCAGTGAATCGAGGAGGCGGACCACTGAAGCTTTCTTT

V: TRBV12-3/TRBV12-4
J: TRBJ2-4
D: TRBD1
size: NA
CDR3: CASSLGWGQGTPETSIQYF
DNA: TGTGCCAGCAGTTTAGGGTGGGGACAGGGGACCCCAGAAACAAGCATTCAGTACTTC

V: TRBV3-1
J: TRBJ2-1
D: NA
size: few
CDR3: CASSHSGNEQFF
DNA: TGTGCCAGCAGCCATTCGGGGAATGAGCAGTTCTTC

V: TRBV20-1
J: TRBJ2-5
D: TRBD2
size: many
CDR3: CSAPTSGEETQYF
DNA: TGCAGTGCCCCAACTAGCGGGGAAGAGACCCAGTACTTC

V: TRBV5-1
J: TRBJ2-7
D: TRBD1
size: many
CDR3: CASSSLSGGPYEQYF
DNA: TGCGCCAGCAGCAGTCTTTCAGGGGGTCCGTACGAGCAGTACTTC

V: TRBV7-6
J: TRBJ1-3
D: NA
size: NA
CDR3: CASSPYSGSSSGNTIYF
DNA: TGTGCCAGCAGCCCGTATTCGGGATCAAGCTCTGGAAACACCATATATTTT

V: TRBV20-1
J: TRBJ2-3
D: TRBD2
size: NA
CDR3: CSAQRGTSGSRTDTQYF
DNA: TGCAGTGCCCAGCGCGGGACTAGCGGGAGTAGAACAGATACGCAGTATTTT

V: TRBV27
J: TRBJ2-1
D: TRBD2
size: many
CDR3: CASSFTSGGKQFF
DNA: TGTGCCAGCAGTTTTACTAGCGGGGGGAAGCAGTTCTTC

V: TRBV20-1
J: TRBJ1-1
D: TRBD1
size: few
CDR3: CSARVGTATEAFF
DNA: TGCAGTGCTAGAGTCGGGACAGCCACTGAAGCTTTCTTT

V: TRBV7-9
J: TRBJ2-3
D: TRBD2
size: NA
CDR3: CASSKKGTTRTDTQYF
DNA: TGTGCCAGCAGCAAGAAGGGGACTACTCGCACAGATACGCAGTATTTT

V: TRBV28
J: TRBJ1-5
D: NA
size: NA
CDR3: CASSQQPQHF
DNA: TGTGCCAGCAGTCAACAGCCCCAGCATTTT

V: TRBV6-2/TRBV6-3
J: TRBJ2-1
D: TRBD1
size: many
CDR3: CASSYQDTPRQGMNNEQFF
DNA: TGTGCCAGCAGTTACCAGGACACGCCGCGACAGGGAATGAACAATGAGCAGTTCTTC

V: TRBV9
J: TRBJ2-5
D: TRBD1
size: NA
CDR3: CASSVWDSQETQYF
DNA: TGTGCCAGCAGCGTATGGGACAGCCAAGAGACCCAGTACTTC

V: TRBV29-1
J: TRBJ2-1
D: TRBD1
size: many
CDR3: CSGAGTGSYNEQFF
DNA: TGCAGCGGTGCCGGGACAGGCTCCTACAATGAGCAGTTCTTC

V: TRBV11-2
J: TRBJ1-1
D: NA
size: few
CDR3: CASSLAANTEAFF
DNA: TGTGCCAGCAGCTTAGCTGCGAACACTGAAGCTTTCTTT

V: TRBV4-1
J: TRBJ2-3
D: TRBD2
size: many
CDR3: CASSQDRAGGSFVVSQADTQYF
DNA: TGCGCCAGCAGCCAAGATCGGGCGGGAGGTTCCTTTGTCGTCTCTCAGGCAGATACGCAGTATTTT